This TCR beta chain was recorded in a study of cytomegalovirus exposure and HLA in healthy donors. Germline CDR1 reads MGHRA; CDR2 reads YSYEKL. The CDR3 is 18 amino acids. With V trimmed by 1 base and J by 1 base, 5 bases remained unmatched. Researchers ran the PCR with 60 Vbeta and 13 Jbeta primers. The table came from immunoSEQ multiplex PCR; TCRdb's copy has only in-frame clones and leaves some out. The sample holds over 100,000 clones, about two thirds seen once. Sequenced: PBMCs. The sequence was collected from a woman aged 70 to 79 in good health and CMV-seropositive. The chain employs TRBV4-1 and TRBJ2-5, with 14 bases lining up with TRBD2. The CDR3 reads CASSQGLGLAGVQETQYF. Written as DNA, the CDR3 is TGCGCCAGCAGCCAAGGATTGGGACTAGCGGGGGTCCAAGAGACCCAGTACTTC.